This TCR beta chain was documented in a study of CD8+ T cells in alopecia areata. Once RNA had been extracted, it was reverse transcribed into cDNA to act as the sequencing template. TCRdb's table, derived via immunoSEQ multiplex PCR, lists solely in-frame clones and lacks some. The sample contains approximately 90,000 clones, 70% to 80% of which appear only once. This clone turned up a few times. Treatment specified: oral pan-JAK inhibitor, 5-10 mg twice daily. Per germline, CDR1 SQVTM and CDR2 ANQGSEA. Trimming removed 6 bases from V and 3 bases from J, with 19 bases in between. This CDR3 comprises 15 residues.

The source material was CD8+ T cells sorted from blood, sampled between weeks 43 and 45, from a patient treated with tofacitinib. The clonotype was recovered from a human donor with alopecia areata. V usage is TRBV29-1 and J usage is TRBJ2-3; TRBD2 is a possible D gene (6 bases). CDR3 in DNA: TGCAGCGTCCCAACTCTGGGACTCCCAACAGATACGCAGTATTTT. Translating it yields CSVPTLGLPTDTQYF.